This TCR beta chain was identified in a study of T cell changes during pregnancy in multiple sclerosis. This table comes from immunoSEQ multiplex PCR, and its TCRdb copy is limited to in-frame clones, with some not included. The data show approximately 31,000 clones, approximately 90% seen once. Trimming stripped 5 bases from V and 5 bases from J, with 6 bases between. Germline V lookup: CDR1 SGHTA, CDR2 FQGTGA. The CDR3 contains 12 residues. V is TRBV7-3 and J is TRBJ2-2; D is unresolved. The TCR comes from a female donor with multiple sclerosis, enrolled in a pregnancy study. The sample was CD8+ T cells from peripheral blood mononuclear cells, taken in the second trimester of pregnancy. The CDR3: CASSTRTGELFF. DNA for the CDR3: TGTGCCAGCAGCACCCGGACCGGGGAGCTGTTTTTT.